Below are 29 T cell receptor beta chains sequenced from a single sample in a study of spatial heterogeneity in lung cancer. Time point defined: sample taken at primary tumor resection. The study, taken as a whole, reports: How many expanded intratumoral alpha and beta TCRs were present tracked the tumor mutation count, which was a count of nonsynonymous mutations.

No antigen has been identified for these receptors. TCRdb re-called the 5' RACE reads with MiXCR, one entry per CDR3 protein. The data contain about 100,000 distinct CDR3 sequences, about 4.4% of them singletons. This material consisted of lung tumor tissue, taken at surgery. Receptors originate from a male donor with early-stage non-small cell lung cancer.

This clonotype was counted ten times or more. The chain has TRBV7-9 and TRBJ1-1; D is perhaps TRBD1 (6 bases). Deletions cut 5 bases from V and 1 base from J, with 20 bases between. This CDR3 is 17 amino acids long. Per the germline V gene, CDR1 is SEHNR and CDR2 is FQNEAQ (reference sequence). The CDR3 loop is CASSPRFGRGPNTEAFF. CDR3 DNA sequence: TGTGCCAGCAGCCCCCGCTTCGGCAGGGGACCGAACACTGAAGCTTTCTTT.

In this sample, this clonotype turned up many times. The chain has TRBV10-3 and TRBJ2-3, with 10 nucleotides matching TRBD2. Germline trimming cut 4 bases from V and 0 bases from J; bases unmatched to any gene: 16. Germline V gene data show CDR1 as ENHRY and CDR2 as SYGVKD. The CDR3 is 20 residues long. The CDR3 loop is CAISGPGLANDLSSTDTQYF. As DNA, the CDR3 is TGTGCCATCAGTGGGCCGGGACTAGCGAACGACTTATCTAGCACAGATACGCAGTATTTT.

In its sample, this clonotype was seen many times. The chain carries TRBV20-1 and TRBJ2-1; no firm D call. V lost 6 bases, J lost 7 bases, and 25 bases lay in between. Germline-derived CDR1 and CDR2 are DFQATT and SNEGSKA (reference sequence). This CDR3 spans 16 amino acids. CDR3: CSALPPNSGSTNEQFF. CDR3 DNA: TGCAGTGCGCTACCGCCGAATAGTGGAAGCACAAATGAGCAGTTCTTC.

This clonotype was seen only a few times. CDR3: CSAAGLAYSGELFF. CDR3 sequence (DNA): TGCAGTGCGGCGGGGCTAGCGTACTCCGGGGAGCTGTTTTTT. The chain has TRBV20-1 and TRBJ2-2; TRBD2 might be the D (6 bases). In germline, CDR1 is DFQATT, CDR2 SNEGSKA (reference sequence). The CDR3 extends over 14 amino acids. V lost 6 bases to trimming and J lost 6 bases, with 17 bases between them.

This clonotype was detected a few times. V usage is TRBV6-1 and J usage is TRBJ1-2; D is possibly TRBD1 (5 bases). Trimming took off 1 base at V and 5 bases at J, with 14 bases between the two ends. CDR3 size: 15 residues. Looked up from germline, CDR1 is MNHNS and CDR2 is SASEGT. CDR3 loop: CASSEGATAIYGYTF. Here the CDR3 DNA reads TGTGCCAGCAGTGAAGGGGCGACAGCGATATATGGCTACACCTTC.

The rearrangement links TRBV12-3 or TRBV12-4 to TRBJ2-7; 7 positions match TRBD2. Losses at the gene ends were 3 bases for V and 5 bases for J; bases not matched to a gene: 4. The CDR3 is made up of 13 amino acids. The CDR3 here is CASSFGGSHEQYF. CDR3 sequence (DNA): TGTGCCAGCAGTTTCGGGGGGTCCCACGAGCAGTACTTC.

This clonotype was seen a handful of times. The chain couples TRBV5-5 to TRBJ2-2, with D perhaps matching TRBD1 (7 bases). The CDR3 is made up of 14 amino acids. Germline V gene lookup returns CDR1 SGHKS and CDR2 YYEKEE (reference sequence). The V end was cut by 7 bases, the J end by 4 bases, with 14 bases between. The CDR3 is CASLSGGFTGELFF. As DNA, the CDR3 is TGTGCCAGCTTGTCAGGGGGGTTCACCGGGGAGCTGTTTTTT.

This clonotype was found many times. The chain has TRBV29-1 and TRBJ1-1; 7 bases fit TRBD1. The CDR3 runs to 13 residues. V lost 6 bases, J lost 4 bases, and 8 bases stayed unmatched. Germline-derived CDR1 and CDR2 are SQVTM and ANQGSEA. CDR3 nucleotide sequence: TGCAGCGTCAGTGAGGGGGCAACCACTGAAGCTTTCTTT. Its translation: CSVSEGATTEAFF.

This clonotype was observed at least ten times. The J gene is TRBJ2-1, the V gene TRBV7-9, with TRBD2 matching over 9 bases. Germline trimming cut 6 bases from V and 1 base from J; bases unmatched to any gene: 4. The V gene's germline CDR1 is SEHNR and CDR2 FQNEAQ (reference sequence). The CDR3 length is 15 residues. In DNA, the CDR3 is TGTGCCAGCAGTCGTAGCGGGAGTTCCTACAATGAGCAGTTCTTC. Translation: CASSRSGSSYNEQFF.

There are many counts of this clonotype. CDR3 DNA sequence: TGTGCCAGCAGAGGACTAGTTCGCAATGAGCAGTTCTTC. Its translation: CASRGLVRNEQFF. The V gene is TRBV2, the J gene TRBJ2-1; TRBD2 agrees at 7 bases. The CDR3 consists of 13 residues. J lost 6 bases, V lost 6 bases, and 5 bases had no gene match. CDR1 and CDR2 from the germline V gene are SNHLY and FYNNEI.

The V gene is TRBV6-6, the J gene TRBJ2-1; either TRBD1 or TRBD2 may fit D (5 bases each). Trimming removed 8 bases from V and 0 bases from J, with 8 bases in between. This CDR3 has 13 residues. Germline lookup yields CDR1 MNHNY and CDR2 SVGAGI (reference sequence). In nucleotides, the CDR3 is TGTGCCAGCGTTGGGGGCTCCTACAATGAGCAGTTCTTC. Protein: CASVGGSYNEQFF.

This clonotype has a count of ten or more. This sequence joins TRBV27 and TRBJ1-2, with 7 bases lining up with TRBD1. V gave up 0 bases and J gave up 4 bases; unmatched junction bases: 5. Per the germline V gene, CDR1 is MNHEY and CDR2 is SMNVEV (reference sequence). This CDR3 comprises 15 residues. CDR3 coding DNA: TGTGCCAGCAGTTTATCTTGGGACAGCATCTATGGCTACACCTTC. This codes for CASSLSWDSIYGYTF.

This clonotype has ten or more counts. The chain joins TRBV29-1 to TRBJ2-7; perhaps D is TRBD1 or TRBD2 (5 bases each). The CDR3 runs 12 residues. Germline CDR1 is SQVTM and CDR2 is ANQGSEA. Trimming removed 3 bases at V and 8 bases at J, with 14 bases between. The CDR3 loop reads CSVEDQGRQQYF. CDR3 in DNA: TGCAGCGTTGAGGACCAGGGACGACAGCAGTACTTC.

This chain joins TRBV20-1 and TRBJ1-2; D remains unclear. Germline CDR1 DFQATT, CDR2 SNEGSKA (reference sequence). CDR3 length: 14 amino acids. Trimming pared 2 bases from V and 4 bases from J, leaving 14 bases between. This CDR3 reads CSARPGQIPYGYTF. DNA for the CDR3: TGCAGTGCTAGACCAGGCCAGATTCCCTATGGCTACACCTTC.

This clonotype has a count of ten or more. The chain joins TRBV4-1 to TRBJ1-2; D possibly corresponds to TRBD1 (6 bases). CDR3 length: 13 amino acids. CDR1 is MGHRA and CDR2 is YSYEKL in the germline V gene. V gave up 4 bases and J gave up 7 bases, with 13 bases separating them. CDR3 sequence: CASSRIRGGGYTF. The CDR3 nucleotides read TGCGCCAGCAGCCGCATCAGGGGAGGTGGCTACACCTTC.

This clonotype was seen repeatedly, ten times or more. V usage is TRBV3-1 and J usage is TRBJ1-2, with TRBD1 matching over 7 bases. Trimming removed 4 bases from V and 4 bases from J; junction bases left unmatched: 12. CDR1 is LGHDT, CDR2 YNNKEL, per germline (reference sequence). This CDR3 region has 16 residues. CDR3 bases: TGTGCCAGCAGCCCGGGACAGCACTCCTGGTTCTATGGCTACACCTTC. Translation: CASSPGQHSWFYGYTF.

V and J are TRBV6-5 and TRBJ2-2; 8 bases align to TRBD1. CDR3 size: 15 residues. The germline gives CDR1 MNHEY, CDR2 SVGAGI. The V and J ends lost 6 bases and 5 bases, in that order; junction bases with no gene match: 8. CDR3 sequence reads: CASSRTGFLTGELFF. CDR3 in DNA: TGTGCCAGCAGCCGGACAGGGTTTCTGACCGGGGAGCTGTTTTTT.

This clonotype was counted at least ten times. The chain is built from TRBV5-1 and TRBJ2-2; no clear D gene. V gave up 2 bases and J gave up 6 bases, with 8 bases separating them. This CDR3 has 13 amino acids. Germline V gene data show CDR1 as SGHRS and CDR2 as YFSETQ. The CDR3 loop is CASSFLGSGELFF. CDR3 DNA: TGCGCCAGCAGCTTTTTAGGTTCCGGGGAGCTGTTTTTT.

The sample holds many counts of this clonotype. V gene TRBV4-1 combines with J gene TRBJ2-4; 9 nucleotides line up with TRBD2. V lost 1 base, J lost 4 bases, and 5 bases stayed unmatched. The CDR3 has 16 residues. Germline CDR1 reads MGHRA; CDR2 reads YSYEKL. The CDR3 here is CASSQGLAASKNIQYF. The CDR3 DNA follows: TGCGCCAGCAGCCAAGGACTAGCGGCCAGTAAAAACATTCAGTACTTC.

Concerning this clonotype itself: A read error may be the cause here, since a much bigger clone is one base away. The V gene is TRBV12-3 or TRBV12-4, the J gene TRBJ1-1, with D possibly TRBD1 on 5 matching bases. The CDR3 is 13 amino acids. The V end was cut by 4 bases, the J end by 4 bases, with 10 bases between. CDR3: CASSWGYSTEAFF. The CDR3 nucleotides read TGTGCCAGCAGTTGGGGGTACTCCACTGAAGCTTTCTTT.

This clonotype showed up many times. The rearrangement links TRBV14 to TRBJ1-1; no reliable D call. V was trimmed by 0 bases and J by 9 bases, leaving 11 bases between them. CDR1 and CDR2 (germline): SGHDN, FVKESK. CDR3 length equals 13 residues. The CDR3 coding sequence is TGTGCCAGCAGCCAAGATTTTTTTAATCAAGCTTTCTTT. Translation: CASSQDFFNQAFF. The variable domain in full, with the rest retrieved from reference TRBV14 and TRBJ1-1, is EAGVTQFPSHSVIEKGQTVTLRCDPISGHDNLYWYRRVMGKEIKFLLHFVKESKQDESGMPNNRFLAERTGGTYSTLKVQPAELEDSGVYFCASSQDFFNQAFFGQGTRLTVV.

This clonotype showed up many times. CDR3 residues: CASSTPGQEYF. CDR3 DNA: TGTGCCAGCAGTACCCCGGGACAAGAATATTTT. V gene TRBV6-5 combines with J gene TRBJ2-3, with D perhaps TRBD1 (6 bases). In germline, CDR1 is MNHEY, CDR2 SVGAGI. With 5 bases removed from V and 15 bases from J, the gap between germline ends came to 15 bases. This CDR3 is built from 11 residues.

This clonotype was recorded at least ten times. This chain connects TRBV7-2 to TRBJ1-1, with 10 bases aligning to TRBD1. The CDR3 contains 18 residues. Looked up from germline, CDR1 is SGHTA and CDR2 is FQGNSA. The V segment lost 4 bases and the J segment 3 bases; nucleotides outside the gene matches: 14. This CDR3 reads CASSYENRDRGRDTEAFF. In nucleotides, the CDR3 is TGTGCCAGCAGCTACGAAAATCGCGACAGGGGGCGTGACACTGAAGCTTTCTTT.

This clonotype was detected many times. The CDR3 region has the DNA TGTGCCAGCAGGCCCGGGACAGGGCTCACAGATACGCAGTATTTT. Translating it yields CASRPGTGLTDTQYF. The rearrangement links TRBV6-1 to TRBJ2-3; TRBD1 aligns across 9 bases. The germline V gene has CDR1 MNHNS and CDR2 SASEGT. V gave up 6 bases and J gave up 2 bases; unmatched junction bases: 6. The CDR3 has 15 residues.

In nucleotides, the CDR3 is TGTGCCAGCAGTTCCCCGGCCGAGAGTCGTGGGAACATTCAGTACTTC. Residues: CASSSPAESRGNIQYF. The chain uses TRBV28 and TRBJ2-4; D uncertain. Per the germline V gene, CDR1 is MDHEN and CDR2 is SYDVKM. Trimming removed 4 bases from V and 7 bases from J, with 20 bases in between. This CDR3 spans 16 amino acids.

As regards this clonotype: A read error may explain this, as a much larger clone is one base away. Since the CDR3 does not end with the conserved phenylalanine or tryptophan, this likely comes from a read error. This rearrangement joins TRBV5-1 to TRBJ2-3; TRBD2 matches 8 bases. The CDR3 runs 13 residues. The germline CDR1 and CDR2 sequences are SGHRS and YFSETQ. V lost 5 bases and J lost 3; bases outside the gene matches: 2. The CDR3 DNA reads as TGCGCCAGCAGGGGACTAGGAACAGATACGCAGTATTAT. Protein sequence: CASRGLGTDTQYY.

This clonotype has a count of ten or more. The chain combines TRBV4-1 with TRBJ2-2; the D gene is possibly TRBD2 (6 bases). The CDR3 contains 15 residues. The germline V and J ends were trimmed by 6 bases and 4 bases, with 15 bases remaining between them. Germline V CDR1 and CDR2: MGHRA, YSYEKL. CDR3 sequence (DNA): TGCGCCAGCAGACAGTTGGGACTTAGCACCGGGGAGCTGTTTTTT. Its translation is CASRQLGLSTGELFF.

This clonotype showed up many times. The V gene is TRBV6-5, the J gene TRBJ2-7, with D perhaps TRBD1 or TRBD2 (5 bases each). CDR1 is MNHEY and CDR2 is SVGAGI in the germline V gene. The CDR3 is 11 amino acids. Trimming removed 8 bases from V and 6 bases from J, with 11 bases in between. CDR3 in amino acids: CASGTVREQYF. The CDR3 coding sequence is TGTGCCAGCGGGACGGTGCGCGAGCAGTACTTC.

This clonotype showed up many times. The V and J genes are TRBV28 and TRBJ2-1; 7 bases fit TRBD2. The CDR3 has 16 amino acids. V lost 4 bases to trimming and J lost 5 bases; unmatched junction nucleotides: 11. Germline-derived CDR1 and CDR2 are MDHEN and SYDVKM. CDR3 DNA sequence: TGTGCCAGCAGTTCTCTCAGCGGGGACCAGAACAATGAGCAGTTCTTC. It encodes CASSSLSGDQNNEQFF.